At least ten counts were recorded for the clone carrying this T cell receptor beta chain. Its target is not known. The sample is drawn from a study of T cell repertoires in cytomegalovirus infection. Across the study: Matching HLA type, along with CMV infection, was indicated by public TCR beta signatures. Broader study findings: It was HLA-C-restricted CMV-specific TCR beta clonotypes that dominated the response ex vivo. Cumulative public TCR beta family frequency identified carriers of CMV plus the relevant HLA.

TCRdb called the reads again in MiXCR, with one record for every CDR3 protein. This sample has 200,000 or so distinct CDR3 sequences, with roughly a fifth found just once. Sequencing was performed on PBMCs. The sequence was collected from a human donor in good health (CMV status not recorded). Some clones in this sample may be carry-over from other donors' samples.

Written as DNA, the CDR3 is TGTGCCAGCGGCCCATCATATGGCTACACCTTC. It yields the protein CASGPSYGYTF. J is TRBJ1-2 and V is TRBV28; D is uncertain. Trimming removed 8 bases at V and 5 bases at J, with 9 bases between. CDR1 is MDHEN, CDR2 SYDVKM, per germline. The CDR3 is made up of 11 amino acids.